This TCR beta chain was found in a study of T-cell reconstitution after alpha-beta-depleted transplantation in children. CDR3 length: 15 residues. The V and J ends lost 8 bases and 4 bases, in that order; junction bases with no gene match: 7. General study points: It was surviving recipient T cells and thymic progenitors that gave some patients high TCRbeta diversity at day 60. The origin of alpha-beta T cells about two months after transplant was reportedly several hundred expanded graft clones. T-cell counts and diversity at one year post-transplant came mainly from newly produced T cells.

Preparing the TCRbeta library involved the use of unique molecular identifiers. TCRdb redid the calling of the PCR reads with MiXCR, one entry per CDR3 protein. Of almost 250,000 distinct CDR3 sequences detected, about 25% appear once; the ten largest clones hold roughly 2.6%. A word on this clonotype: Its antigen remains unidentified.

The receptor's source is a girl aged 2-10 years with Fanconi anemia, due to receive a stem cell transplant. Sample: PBMCs, taken before TCRalphabeta/CD19-depleted stem cell transplant. The V call is TRBV12-3 or TRBV12-4, the J call TRBJ2-5, with 13 nucleotides matching TRBD2. The CDR3 bases are TGTGCCAGCTCACTAGCGGGAGGGACGGGAGAGACCCAGTACTTC. Its translation: CASSLAGGTGETQYF.